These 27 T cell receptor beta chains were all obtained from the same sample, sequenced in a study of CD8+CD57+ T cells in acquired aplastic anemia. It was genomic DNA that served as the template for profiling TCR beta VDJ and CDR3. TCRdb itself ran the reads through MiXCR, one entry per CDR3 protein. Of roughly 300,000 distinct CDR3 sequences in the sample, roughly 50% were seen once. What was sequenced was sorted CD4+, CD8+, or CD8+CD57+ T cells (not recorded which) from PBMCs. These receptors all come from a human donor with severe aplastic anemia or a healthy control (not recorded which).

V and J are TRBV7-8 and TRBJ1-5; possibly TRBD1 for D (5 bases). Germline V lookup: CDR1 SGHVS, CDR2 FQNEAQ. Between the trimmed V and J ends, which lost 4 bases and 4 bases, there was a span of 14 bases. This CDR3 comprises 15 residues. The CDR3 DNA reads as TGTGCCAGCAGCTCCCAAGGGGTAGATAATCAGCCCCAGCATTTT. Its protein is CASSSQGVDNQPQHF.

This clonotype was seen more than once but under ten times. Here the CDR3 DNA reads TGTGCCAGCAGTCCGGGACTGGAGCAGTTCTTC. It yields the protein CASSPGLEQFF. The chain has TRBV12-3 or TRBV12-4 and TRBJ2-1; a possible D gene is TRBD2 (6 bases). V was pared by 5 bases and J by 10 bases, with 9 bases between. CDR3 length: 11 residues.

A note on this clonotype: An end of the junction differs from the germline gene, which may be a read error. The CDR3 is CAGSLGVQQRLLRVTEAFF. CDR3 bases: TGTGCCGGCAGCTTAGGGGTACAGCAAAGGTTGCTCCGGGTCACTGAAGCTTTCTTT. The chain links TRBV7-2 to TRBJ1-1; D is possibly TRBD1 (5 bases). This CDR3 comprises 19 residues. Germline CDR1 reads SGHTA; CDR2 reads FQGNSA.

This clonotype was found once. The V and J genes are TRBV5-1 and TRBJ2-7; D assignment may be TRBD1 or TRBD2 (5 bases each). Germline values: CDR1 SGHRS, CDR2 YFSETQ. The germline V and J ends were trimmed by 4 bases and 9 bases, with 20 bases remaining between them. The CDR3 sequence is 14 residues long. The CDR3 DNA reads TGCGCCAGCAGCCCCCGGGACGGGGATAAGAGGCAGTACTTC. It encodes CASSPRDGDKRQYF.

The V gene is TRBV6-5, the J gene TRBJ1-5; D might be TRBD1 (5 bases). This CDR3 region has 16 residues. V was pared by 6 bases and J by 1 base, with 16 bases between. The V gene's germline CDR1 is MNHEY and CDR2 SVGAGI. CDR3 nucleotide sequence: TGTGCCAGCAGCCTGACGGGGACTCCAAGCAATCAGCCCCAGCATTTT. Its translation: CASSLTGTPSNQPQHF.

CDR3 sequence (DNA): TGCGCCAGCTTACTTACCGGGATTGAGACCTACGAGCAGTACTTC. This encodes CASLLTGIETYEQYF. The chain joins TRBV10-1 to TRBJ2-7, with TRBD2 as a possible D gene (5 bases). CDR3 size: 15 residues. Trimming took 8 bases from V and 2 from J, leaving 19 bases between them. CDR1 and CDR2 from the germline V gene are WNHNN and SYGVQD (reference sequence).

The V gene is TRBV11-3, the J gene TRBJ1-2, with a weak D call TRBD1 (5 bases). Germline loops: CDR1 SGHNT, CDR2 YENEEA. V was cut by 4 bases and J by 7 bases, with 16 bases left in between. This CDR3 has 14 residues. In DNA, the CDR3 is TGTGCCAGCAGCTCGCGCAGGGTGGGGCTTGGCTACACCTTC. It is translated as CASSSRRVGLGYTF.

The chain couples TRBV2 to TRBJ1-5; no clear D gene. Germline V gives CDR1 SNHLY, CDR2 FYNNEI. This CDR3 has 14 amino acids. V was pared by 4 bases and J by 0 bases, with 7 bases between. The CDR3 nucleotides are TGTGCCAGCAGTGGGGTAAATAGCAATCAGCCCCAGCATTTT. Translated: CASSGVNSNQPQHF.

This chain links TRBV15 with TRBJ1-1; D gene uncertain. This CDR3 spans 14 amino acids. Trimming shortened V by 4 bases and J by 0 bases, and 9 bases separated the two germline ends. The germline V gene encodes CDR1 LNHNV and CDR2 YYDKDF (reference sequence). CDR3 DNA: TGTGCCACCAGCAAGGGAGATTTGAACACTGAAGCTTTCTTT. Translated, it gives CATSKGDLNTEAFF.

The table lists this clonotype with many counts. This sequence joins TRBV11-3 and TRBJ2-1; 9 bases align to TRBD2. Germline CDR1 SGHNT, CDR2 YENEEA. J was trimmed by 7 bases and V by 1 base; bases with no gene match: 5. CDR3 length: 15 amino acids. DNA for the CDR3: TGTGCCAGCAGCTTAGGGGGACTAGCTTATAATGAGCAGTTCTTC. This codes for CASSLGGLAYNEQFF.

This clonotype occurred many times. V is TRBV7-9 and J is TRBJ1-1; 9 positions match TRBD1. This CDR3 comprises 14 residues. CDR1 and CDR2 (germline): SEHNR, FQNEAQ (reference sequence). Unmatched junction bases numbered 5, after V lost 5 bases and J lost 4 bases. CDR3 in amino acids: CASSRTGGVTEAFF. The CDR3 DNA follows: TGTGCCAGCAGCCGTACAGGGGGCGTCACTGAAGCTTTCTTT.

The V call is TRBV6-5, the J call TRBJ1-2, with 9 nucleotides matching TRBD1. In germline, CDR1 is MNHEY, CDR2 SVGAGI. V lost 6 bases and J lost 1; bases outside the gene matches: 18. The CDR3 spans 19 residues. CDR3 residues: CASRSYRGLYSLFNYGYTF. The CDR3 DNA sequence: TGTGCCAGCAGATCCTACAGGGGGCTCTACTCCCTTTTTAACTATGGCTACACCTTC.

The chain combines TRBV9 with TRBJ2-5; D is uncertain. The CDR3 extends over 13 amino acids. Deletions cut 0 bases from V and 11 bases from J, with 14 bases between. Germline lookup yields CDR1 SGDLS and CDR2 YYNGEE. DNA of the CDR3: TGTGCCAGCAGCGTAGGGGAAGATGTAGAACAGTACTTC. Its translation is CASSVGEDVEQYF.

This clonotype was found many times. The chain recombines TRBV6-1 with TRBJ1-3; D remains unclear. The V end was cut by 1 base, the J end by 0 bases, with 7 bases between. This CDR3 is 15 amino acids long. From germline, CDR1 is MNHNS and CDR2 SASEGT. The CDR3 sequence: CASSEGTSSGNTIYF. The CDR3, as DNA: TGTGCCAGCAGTGAAGGGACGAGCTCTGGAAACACCATATATTTT.

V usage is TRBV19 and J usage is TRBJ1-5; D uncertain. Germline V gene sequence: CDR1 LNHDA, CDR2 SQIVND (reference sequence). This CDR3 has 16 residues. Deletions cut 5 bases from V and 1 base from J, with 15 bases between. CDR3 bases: TGTGCCAGTAGTGGTAATAGAGGTGGGAGCAATCAGCCCCAGCATTTT. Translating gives CASSGNRGGSNQPQHF.

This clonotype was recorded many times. The CDR3 spells CASSLGVTAYEQYF. DNA for the CDR3: TGTGCCAGCAGCTTAGGGGTGACCGCCTACGAGCAGTACTTC. This chain joins TRBV13 and TRBJ2-7; D call uncertain. The V end lost 0 bases, the J end lost 2 bases, and 8 bases lay between the germline ends. CDR3 length: 14 amino acids. Looked up from germline, CDR1 is PRHDT and CDR2 is FYEKMQ (reference sequence).

CDR3 nucleotides: TGCGCCAGCAGCTCACAATCTTACTATGGCTACACCTTC. Encoded protein: CASSSQSYYGYTF. The V gene is TRBV5-1, the J gene TRBJ1-2; unclear D gene. The CDR3 consists of 13 residues. Germline V gives CDR1 SGHRS, CDR2 YFSETQ. Trimming removed 3 bases at V and 3 bases at J, with 9 bases between.

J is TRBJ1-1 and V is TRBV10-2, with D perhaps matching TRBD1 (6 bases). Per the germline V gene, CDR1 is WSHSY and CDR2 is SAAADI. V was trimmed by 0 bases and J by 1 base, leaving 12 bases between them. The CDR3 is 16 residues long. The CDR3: CASSESTGGGNTEAFF. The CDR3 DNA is TGCGCCAGCAGTGAGTCGACAGGAGGTGGGAACACTGAAGCTTTCTTT.

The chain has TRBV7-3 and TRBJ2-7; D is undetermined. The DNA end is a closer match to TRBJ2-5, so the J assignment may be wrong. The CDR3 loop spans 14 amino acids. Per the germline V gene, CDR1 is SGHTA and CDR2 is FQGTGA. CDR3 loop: CASSSLRVRETQYF. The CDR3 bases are TGTGCCAGCAGCTCCCTTAGGGTCCGAGAGACCCAGTACTTC.

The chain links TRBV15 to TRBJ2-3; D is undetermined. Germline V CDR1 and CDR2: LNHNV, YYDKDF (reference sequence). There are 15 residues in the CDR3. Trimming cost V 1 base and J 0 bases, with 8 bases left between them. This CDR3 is CATSRADGSTDTQYF. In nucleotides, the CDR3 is TGTGCCACCAGCAGAGCTGACGGGAGCACAGATACGCAGTATTTT.

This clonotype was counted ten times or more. Written as DNA, the CDR3 is TGTGCCAGCGGACGACCGGGACAGAGCACAGATACGCAGTATTTT. As protein: CASGRPGQSTDTQYF. V is TRBV6-5 and J is TRBJ2-3, with TRBD1 identical over 7 bases. Germline assignment: CDR1 MNHEY and CDR2 SVGAGI. This CDR3 comprises 15 residues. The ends lost 8 bases at V and 0 bases at J; junction bases unmatched: 8.

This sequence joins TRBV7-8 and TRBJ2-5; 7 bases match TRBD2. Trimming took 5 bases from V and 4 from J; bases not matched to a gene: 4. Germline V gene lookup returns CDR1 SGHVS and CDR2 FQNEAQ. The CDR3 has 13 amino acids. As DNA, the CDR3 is TGTGCCAGCAGCCTTCAGCGGGGAGAGACCCAGTACTTC. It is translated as CASSLQRGETQYF.

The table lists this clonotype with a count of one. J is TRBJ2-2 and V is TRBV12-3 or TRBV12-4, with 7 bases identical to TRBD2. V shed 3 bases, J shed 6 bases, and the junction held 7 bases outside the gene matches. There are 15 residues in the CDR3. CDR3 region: CASSLGGTAPGELFF. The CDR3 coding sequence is TGTGCCAGCAGTTTGGGGGGGACGGCTCCCGGGGAGCTGTTTTTT.

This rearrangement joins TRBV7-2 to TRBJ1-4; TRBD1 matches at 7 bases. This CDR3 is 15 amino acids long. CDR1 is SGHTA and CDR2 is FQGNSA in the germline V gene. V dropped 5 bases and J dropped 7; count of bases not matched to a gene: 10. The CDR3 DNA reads TGTGCCAGCAGCCAAGGGGGCACAGGGCGTGAAAAACTGTTTTTT. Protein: CASSQGGTGREKLFF. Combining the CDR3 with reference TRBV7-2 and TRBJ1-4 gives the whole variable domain GAGVSQSPSNKVTEKGKDVELRCDPISGHTALYWYRQSLGQGLEFLIYFQGNSAPDKSGLPSDRFSAERTGGSVSTLTIQRTQQEDSAVYLCASSQGGTGREKLFFGSGTQLSVL.

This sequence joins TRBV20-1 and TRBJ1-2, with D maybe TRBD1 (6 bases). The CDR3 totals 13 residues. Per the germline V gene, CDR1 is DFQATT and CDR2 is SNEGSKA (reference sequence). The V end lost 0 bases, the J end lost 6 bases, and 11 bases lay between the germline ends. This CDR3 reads CSARDPRTDGYTF. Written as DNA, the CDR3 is TGCAGTGCTAGAGATCCCAGGACAGATGGCTACACCTTC.

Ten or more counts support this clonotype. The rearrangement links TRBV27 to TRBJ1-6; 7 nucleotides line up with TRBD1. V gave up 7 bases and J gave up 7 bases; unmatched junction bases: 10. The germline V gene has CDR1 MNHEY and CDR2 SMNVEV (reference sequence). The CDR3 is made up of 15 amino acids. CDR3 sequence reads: CASTFQGQKNSPLHF. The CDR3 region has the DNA TGTGCCAGCACGTTCCAGGGACAGAAAAATTCACCCCTCCACTTT.

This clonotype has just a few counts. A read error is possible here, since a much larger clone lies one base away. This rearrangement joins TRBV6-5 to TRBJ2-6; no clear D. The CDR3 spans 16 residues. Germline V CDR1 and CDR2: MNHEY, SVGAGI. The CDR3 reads CACSSRRSSGANVLTF. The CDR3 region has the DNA TGTGCCTGCAGTTCCCGACGCAGTTCTGGGGCCAACGTCCTGACTTTC.